Below, one TCR beta chain is given with its context. The data were obtained in a study of blood T cell repertoires in COVID-19. Turning to the study itself: The origin of the acute and convalescent COVID-19 samples was the United States, Italy and Spain.

Individuals drawn from 24 US areas were about 18 to 100 years old. Cohort 3 recovered donors had two negative PCRs, clearance, or symptom resolution. Authors' methods: Counts of nucleated cells, estimated from reference gene primer amplification, were obtained. Profiled with immunoSEQ multiplex PCR; TCRdb holds only in-frame clones, not every one. That table furnishes V, J and clone size, whereas the DNA furnished D and trimming. The sample holds nearly 350,000 clones, less than 90% seen once. The specimen was PBMCs or T cells enriched from blood (not recorded which). This clonotype was sampled from a woman in her twenties or thirties who had recovered from COVID-19.

The CDR3 DNA sequence: TGTGCCAGCAGTGAAGGACTAGCCGTGACGGGTGAGCAGTTCTTC. This gives the protein CASSEGLAVTGEQFF. V is TRBV2 and J is TRBJ2-1; the match to TRBD2 covers 7 bases. This CDR3 has 15 residues. Trimming removed 1 base from V and 9 bases from J; junction bases left unmatched: 9. Looked up from germline, CDR1 is SNHLY and CDR2 is FYNNEI.